This TCR beta chain came from a study of OX40 agonist ivuxolimab in advanced cancers. Unmatched junction bases numbered 11, after V lost 2 bases and J lost 1 base. Germline loops: CDR1 SGDLS, CDR2 YYNGEE. The CDR3 has 18 residues. Method: immunoSEQ multiplex PCR; TCRdb's copy keeps in-frame clones and lacks some. This sample has tens of thousands of clones, with roughly 89% found just once. The sequence was obtained from an adult with an advanced solid tumor such as melanoma, head and neck, liver or kidney cancer. The chain combines TRBV9 with TRBJ2-5; 10 nucleotides line up with TRBD1. The sample was CD4+ or CD8+ T cells sorted from blood, taken in a trial of the OX40 agonist ivuxolimab. The DNA for the CDR3 is TGTGCCAGCAGCGTCGCCTCCAGACAGGGGGCTATCCAAGAGACCCAGTACTTC. Translating it yields CASSVASRQGAIQETQYF.